This T cell receptor (beta chain) derives from a study of control samples from healthy donors and cancer patients. Sequenced by immunoSEQ multiplex PCR; TCRdb stores in-frame clones only, minus some. The sample has about 190,000 clones, and its top ten clones hold 2% to 2.5%. Trimming cost V 2 bases and J 0 bases, with 11 bases left between them. This CDR3 region has 16 residues. Germline CDR1 SGHTA, CDR2 FQGNSA. The source material was blood. The chain joins TRBV7-2 to TRBJ1-3, with D unresolved. This sequence originates from a woman in her twenties or thirties in good health. CDR3 bases: TGTGCCAGCAGCTTAAGTTTTGTCCCCTCTGGAAACACCATATATTTT. Translation gives CASSLSFVPSGNTIYF.